This is a list of T cell receptor beta chains from one sample in a study of memory CD4+ T cells and cytomegalovirus serostatus. Produced via immunoSEQ multiplex PCR; TCRdb's table is partial and in-frame only. The repertoire holds around 63,000 clones, with roughly three quarters as singletons. What was sequenced was memory CD4+ T cells from blood. These receptors were collected from an adult in good health and CMV-seropositive. Each CDR3 is given with its conserved first and last residue. Fields, in order: D gene, J gene, clone size, V gene, CDR3 DNA, CDR3 protein. A D gene is named only where the DNA matches it firmly. Clone sizes are given selectively: once, few, many, or a class where the clone is expanded.

>NA|TRBJ1-4|few|TRBV9
TGTGCCAGCAGTGAGGCGGCGGCAACTAATGAAAAACTGTTTTTT
CASSEAAATNEKLFF
>NA|TRBJ2-1|NA|TRBV6-1
TGTGCCAGCAGTGAACTCAGATACAATGAGCAGTTCTTC
CASSELRYNEQFF
>NA|TRBJ1-2|NA|TRBV29-1
TGCAGCGCCAAACCGACAGCTTCCTATGGCTACACCTTC
CSAKPTASYGYTF
>NA|TRBJ1-1|NA|TRBV6-4
TGTGCCAGCAGTGACGATTGGAAGGGGAAAACTTTCTTT
CASSDDWKGKTFF
>NA|TRBJ2-3|NA|TRBV5-5
TGTGCCAGCAGCTTCCCGGGGGTTCCGACAGATACGCAGTATTTT
CASSFPGVPTDTQYF
>NA|TRBJ1-2|NA|TRBV11-2
TGTGCCAGCAGCCCCAAGACAGGCTCTAACTATGGCTACACCTTC
CASSPKTGSNYGYTF
>TRBD1|TRBJ2-3|once|TRBV7-9
TGTGCCAGCAGCTTCCGGACAGGGGGCACAGATACGCAGTATTTT
CASSFRTGGTDTQYF
>TRBD2|TRBJ2-3|NA|TRBV11-3
TGTGCCAGCAGCCCTGGGACTAGCGGGAGAACAGATACGCAGTATTTT
CASSPGTSGRTDTQYF
>NA|TRBJ2-3|NA|TRBV27
TGTGCCAGCAGTGCGACCGGGATTACTAGCACAGATACGCAGTATTTT
CASSATGITSTDTQYF
>NA|TRBJ1-5|NA|TRBV6-1
TGTGCCAGCAGTGAAAATGAGGGGAAGTCCCAGCATTTT
CASSENEGKSQHF
>NA|TRBJ1-5|NA|TRBV9
TGTGCCAGCAGCGTAGGCGCAGGCAATCAGCCCCAGCATTTT
CASSVGAGNQPQHF
>TRBD1|TRBJ2-4|NA|TRBV15
TGTGCCACCAGCAGTACCAGTCCCGGGACAGGGTTTCAGTACTTC
CATSSTSPGTGFQYF
>NA|TRBJ1-1|NA|TRBV18
TGTGCCAGCTCACCAAAGGGAAGAGACACTGAAGCTTTCTTT
CASSPKGRDTEAFF
>NA|TRBJ1-4|few|TRBV30
TGTGCCTGGAGTGTAGGGGGAGGGGCTAATGAAAAACTGTTTTTT
CAWSVGGGANEKLFF
>NA|TRBJ1-5|NA|TRBV7-9
TGTGCCAGCAGCCCCGACGGAGAGTATCAGCCCCAGCATTTT
CASSPDGEYQPQHF
>NA|TRBJ2-7|NA|TRBV19
TGTGCCAGTAGTCTTACCGGGACACCCATAGTTCTTTGCTCCTACGAGCAGTACTTC
CASSLTGTPIVLCSYEQYF
>NA|TRBJ2-5|NA|TRBV20-1
TGCAGTGCTGAATCCCGCGGGACCCAGTACTTC
CSAESRGTQYF
>TRBD1|TRBJ1-1|NA|TRBV28
TGTGCCAGCAGTAAGGGACAGGAGAACACTGAAGCTTTCTTT
CASSKGQENTEAFF
>TRBD1|TRBJ1-5|NA|TRBV2
TGTGCCACCCAAGTTGACAGGGGCAATCAGCCCCAGCATTTT
CATQVDRGNQPQHF
>TRBD2|TRBJ2-1|NA|TRBV10-1
TGCGCCAGCCCCCTAAGGGAGGGATCCTACAATGAGCAGTTCTTC
CASPLREGSYNEQFF
>NA|TRBJ2-5|NA|TRBV5-4
TGTGCCAGCAGATTCGGGGGGCAGGAGTGGGAAGAGACCCAGTACTTC
CASRFGGQEWEETQYF
>NA|TRBJ2-5|NA|TRBV4-1
TGCGCCAGCAGCCAATCCGCGGGGAGTGGAGAGACCCAGTACTTC
CASSQSAGSGETQYF
>TRBD2|TRBJ2-5|NA|TRBV30
TGTGCCTGGGCACGTGGGCTAGCGGGGGATCAAGAGACCCAGTACTTC
CAWARGLAGDQETQYF
>NA|TRBJ1-1|once|TRBV2
TGTGCCAGCAGTGAATACGAGAACACTGAAGCTTTCTTT
CASSEYENTEAFF
>NA|TRBJ2-7|NA|TRBV6-5
TGTGCCACCTCCGGGTCGGGGGGCCCCTACGAGCAGTACTTC
CATSGSGGPYEQYF
>TRBD1|TRBJ2-7|NA|TRBV6-1
TGTGCCTGCGGACGGGACAGCAACTACGAGCAGTACTTC
CACGRDSNYEQYF
>NA|TRBJ2-2|NA|TRBV10-3
TGTGCCATCAGTGAGGAGTTTGGGGGGTCGGGCACCGGGGAGCTGTTTTTT
CAISEEFGGSGTGELFF
>NA|TRBJ2-1|NA|TRBV7-8
TGTGCCAGCAGCTCCAGAACCGGGACATCCCCAAATGAGCAGTTCTTC
CASSSRTGTSPNEQFF